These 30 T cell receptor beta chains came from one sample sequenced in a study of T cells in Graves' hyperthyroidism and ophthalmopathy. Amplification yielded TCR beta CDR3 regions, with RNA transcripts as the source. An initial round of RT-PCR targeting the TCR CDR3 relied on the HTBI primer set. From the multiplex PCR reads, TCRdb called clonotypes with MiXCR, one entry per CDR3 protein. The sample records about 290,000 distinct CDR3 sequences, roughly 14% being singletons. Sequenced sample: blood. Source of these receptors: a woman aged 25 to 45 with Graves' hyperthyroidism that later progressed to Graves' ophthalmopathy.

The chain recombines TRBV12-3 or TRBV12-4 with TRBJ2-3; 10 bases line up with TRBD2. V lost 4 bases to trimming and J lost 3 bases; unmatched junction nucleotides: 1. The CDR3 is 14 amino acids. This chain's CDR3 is CASSYSGRTDTQYF. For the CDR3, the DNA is TGTGCCAGCAGTTATAGCGGGAGGACAGATACGCAGTATTTT.

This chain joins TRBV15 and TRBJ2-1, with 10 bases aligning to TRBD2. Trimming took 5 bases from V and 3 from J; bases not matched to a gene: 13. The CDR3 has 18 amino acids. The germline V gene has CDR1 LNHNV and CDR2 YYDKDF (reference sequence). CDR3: CATSGANSGRTNYNEQFF. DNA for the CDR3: TGTGCCACCAGCGGGGCGAATAGCGGGAGGACCAACTACAATGAGCAGTTCTTC.

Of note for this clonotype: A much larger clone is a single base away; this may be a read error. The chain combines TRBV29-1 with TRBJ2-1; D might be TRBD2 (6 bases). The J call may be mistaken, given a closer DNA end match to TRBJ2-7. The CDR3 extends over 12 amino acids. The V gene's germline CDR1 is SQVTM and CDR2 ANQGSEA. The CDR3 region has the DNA TGCAGCGTGGAGGGACTTTACAATGAGCAGTACTTC. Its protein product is CSVEGLYNEQYF.

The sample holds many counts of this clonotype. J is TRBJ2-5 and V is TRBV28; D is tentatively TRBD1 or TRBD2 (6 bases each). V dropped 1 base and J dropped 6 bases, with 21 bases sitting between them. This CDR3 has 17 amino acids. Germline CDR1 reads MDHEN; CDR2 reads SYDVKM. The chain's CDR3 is CASSLSYDPGAGKTQYF. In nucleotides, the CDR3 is TGTGCCAGCAGTTTATCCTACGACCCGGGGGCGGGAAAGACCCAGTACTTC.

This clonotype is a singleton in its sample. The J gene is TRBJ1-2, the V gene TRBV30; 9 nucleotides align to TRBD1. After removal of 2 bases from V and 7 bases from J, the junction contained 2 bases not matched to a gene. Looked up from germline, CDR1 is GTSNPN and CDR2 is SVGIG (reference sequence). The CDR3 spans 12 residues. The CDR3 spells CAWSTGGSGYTF. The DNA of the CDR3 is TGTGCCTGGAGTACAGGGGGCAGTGGCTACACCTTC.

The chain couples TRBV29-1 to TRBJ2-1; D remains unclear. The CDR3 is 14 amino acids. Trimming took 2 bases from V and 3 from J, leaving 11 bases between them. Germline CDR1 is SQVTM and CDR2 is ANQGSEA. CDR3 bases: TGCAGCGTTGAATCCAGGAACCTCTACAATGAGCAGTTCTTC. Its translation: CSVESRNLYNEQFF.

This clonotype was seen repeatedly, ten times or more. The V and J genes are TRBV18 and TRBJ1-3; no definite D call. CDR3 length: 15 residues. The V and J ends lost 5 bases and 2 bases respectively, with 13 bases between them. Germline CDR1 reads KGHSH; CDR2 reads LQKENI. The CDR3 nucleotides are TGTGCCAGCTCATTATACGGTCACACTGGAAACACCATATATTTT. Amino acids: CASSLYGHTGNTIYF.

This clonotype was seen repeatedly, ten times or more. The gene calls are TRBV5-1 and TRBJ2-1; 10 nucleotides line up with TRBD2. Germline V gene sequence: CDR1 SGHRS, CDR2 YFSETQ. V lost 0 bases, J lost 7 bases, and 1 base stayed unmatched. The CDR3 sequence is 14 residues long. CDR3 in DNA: TGCGCCAGCAGCTTGGCTAGCGGGAGTAATGAGCAGTTCTTC. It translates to CASSLASGSNEQFF.

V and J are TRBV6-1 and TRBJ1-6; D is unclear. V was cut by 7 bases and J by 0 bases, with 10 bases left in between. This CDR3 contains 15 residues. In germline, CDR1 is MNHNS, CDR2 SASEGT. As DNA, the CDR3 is TGTGCCAGCACCATCACGTTCTCCTATAATTCACCCCTCCACTTT. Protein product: CASTITFSYNSPLHF.

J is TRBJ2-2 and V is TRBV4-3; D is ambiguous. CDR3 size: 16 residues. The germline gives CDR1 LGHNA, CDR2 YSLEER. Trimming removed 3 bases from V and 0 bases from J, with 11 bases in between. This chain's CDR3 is CASSHTAGANTGELFF. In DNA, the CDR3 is TGCGCCAGCAGCCATACAGCAGGCGCGAACACCGGGGAGCTGTTTTTT.

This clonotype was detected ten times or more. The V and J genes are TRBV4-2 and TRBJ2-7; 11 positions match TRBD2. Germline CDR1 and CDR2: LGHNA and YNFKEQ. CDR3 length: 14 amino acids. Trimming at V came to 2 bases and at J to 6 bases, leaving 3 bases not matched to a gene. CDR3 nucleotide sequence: TGTGCCAGCAGCCAATTAGCGGGAGGGAGCGAGCAGTACTTC. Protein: CASSQLAGGSEQYF.

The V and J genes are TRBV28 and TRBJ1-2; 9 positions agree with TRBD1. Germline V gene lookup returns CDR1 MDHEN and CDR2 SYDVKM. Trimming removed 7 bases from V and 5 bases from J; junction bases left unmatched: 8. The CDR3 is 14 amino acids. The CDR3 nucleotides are TGTGCCAGCACCACGGGACAGGGTGTTTATGGCTACACCTTC. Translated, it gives CASTTGQGVYGYTF.

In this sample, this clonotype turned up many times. The CDR3 reads CSAQGREELVGTQYF. The DNA for the CDR3 is TGCAGCGCGCAAGGGCGGGAGGAACTAGTTGGGACCCAGTACTTC. The rearrangement links TRBV20-1 to TRBJ2-5; 8 bases are shared with TRBD2. The CDR3 contains 15 residues. The germline V gene has CDR1 DFQATT and CDR2 SNEGSKA (reference sequence).

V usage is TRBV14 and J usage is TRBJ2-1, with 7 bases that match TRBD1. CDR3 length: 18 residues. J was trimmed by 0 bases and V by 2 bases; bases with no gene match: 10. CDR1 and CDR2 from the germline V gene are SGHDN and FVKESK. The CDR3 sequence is CASSQLRQGPGSYNEQFF. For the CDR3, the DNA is TGTGCCAGCAGCCAACTCAGACAGGGCCCCGGCTCCTACAATGAGCAGTTCTTC.

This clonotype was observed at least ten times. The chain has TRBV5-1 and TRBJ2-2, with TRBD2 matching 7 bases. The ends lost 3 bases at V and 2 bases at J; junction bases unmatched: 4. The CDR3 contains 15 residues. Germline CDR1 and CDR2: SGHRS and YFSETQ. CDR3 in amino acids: CASSSMGLNTGELFF. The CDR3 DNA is TGCGCCAGCAGCTCGATGGGACTAAACACCGGGGAGCTGTTTTTT.

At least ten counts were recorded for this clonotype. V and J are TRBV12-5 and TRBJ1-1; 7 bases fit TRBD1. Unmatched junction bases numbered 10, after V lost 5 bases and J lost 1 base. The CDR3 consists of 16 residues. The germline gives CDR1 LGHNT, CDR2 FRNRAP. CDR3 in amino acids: CASGPEADRENTEAFF. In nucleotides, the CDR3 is TGTGCTAGTGGTCCGGAGGCCGACAGGGAGAACACTGAAGCTTTCTTT.

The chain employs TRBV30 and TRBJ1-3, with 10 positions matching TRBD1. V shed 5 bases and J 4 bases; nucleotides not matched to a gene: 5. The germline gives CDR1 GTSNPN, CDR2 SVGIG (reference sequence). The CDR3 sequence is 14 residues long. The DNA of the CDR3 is TGTGCCTGGGGGGGACAGGGGATGGGAAACACCATATATTTT. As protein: CAWGGQGMGNTIYF.

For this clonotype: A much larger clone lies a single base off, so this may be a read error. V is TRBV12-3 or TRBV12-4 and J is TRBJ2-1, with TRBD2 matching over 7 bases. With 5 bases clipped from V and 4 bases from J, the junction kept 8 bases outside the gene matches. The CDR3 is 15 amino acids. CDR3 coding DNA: TGTGCCAGCAGTCTCCGACGGGGGGTGTACAATGAGCAGTTCTTC. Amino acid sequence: CASSLRRGVYNEQFF.

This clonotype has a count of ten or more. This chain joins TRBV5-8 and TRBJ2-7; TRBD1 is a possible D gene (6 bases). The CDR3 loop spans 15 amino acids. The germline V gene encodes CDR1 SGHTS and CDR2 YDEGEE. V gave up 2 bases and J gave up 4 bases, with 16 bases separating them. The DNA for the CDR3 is TGTGCCAGCAGCTTACCCGAAAGGACAGAGTACGAGCAGTACTTC. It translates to CASSLPERTEYEQYF. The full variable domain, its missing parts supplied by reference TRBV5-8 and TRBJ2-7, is EAGVTQSPTHLIKTRGQQATLRCSPISGHTSVYWYQQALGLGLQFLLWYDEGEERNRGNFPPRFSGRQFPNYSSELNVNALELEDSALYLCASSLPERTEYEQYFGPGTRLTVT.

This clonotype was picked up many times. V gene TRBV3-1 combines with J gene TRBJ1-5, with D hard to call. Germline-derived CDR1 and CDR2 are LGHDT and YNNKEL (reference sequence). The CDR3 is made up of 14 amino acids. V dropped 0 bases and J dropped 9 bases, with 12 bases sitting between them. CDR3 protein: CASSQDRQLRPQHF. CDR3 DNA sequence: TGTGCCAGCAGCCAAGATCGCCAGTTGCGGCCCCAGCATTTT.

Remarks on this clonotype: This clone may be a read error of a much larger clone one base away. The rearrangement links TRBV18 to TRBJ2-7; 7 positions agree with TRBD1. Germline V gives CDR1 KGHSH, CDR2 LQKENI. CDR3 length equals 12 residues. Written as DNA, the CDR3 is TGTGCCAGCGGGGACAGCTATTACGAGCAGTGCTTC. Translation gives CASGDSYYEQCF.

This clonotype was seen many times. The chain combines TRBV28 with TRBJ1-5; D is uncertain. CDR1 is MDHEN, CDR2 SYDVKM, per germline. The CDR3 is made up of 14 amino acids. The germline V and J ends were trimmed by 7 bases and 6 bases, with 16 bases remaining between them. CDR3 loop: CASTEGRVGQPQHF. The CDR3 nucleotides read TGTGCCAGCACCGAAGGCCGGGTCGGTCAGCCCCAGCATTTT.

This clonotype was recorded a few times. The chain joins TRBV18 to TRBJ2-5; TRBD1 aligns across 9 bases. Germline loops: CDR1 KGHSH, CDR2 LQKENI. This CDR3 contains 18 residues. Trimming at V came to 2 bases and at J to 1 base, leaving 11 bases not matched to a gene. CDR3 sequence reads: CASSPGAGTGLLQETQYF. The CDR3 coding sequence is TGTGCCAGCTCACCAGGGGCCGGGACAGGGCTTCTCCAAGAGACCCAGTACTTC.

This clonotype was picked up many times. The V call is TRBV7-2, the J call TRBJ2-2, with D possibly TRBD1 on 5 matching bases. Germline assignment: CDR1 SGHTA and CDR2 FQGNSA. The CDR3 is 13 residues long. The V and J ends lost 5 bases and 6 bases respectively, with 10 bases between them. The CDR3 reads CASSLRVAGELFF. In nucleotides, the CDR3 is TGTGCCAGCAGCCTCAGGGTTGCCGGGGAGCTGTTTTTT.

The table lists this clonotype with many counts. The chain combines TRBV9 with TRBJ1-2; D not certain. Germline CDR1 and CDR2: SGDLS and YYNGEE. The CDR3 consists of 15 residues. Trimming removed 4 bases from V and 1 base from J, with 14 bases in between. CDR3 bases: TGTGCCAGCAGCACAGACAAGGCGGGTAACTATGGCTACACCTTC. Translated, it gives CASSTDKAGNYGYTF.

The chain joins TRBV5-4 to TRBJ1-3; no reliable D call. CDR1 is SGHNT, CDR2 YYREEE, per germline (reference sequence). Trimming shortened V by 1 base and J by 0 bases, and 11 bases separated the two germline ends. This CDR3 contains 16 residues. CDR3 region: CASSLRIVSSGNTIYF. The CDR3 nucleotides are TGTGCCAGCAGCTTGCGCATTGTGAGCTCTGGAAACACCATATATTTT. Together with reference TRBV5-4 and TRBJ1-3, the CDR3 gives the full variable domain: ETGVTQSPTHLIKTRGQQVTLRCSSQSGHNTVSWYQQALGQGPQFIFQYYREEENGRGNFPPRFSGLQFPNYSSELNVNALELDDSALYLCASSLRIVSSGNTIYFGEGSWLTVV.

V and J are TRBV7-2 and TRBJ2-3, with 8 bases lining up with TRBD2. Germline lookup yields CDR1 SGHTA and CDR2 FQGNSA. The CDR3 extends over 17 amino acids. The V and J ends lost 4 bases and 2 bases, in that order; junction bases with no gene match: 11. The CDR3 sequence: CASSSSGAGGLTDTQYF. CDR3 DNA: TGTGCCAGCAGCTCCTCCGGGGCGGGAGGACTCACAGATACGCAGTATTTT.

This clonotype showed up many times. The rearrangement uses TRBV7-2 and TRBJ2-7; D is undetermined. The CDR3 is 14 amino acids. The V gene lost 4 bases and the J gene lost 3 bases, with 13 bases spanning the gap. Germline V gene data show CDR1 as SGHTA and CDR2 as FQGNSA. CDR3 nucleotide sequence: TGTGCCAGCAGCTCGGACCCAATAAGCTACGAGCAGTACTTC. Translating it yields CASSSDPISYEQYF.

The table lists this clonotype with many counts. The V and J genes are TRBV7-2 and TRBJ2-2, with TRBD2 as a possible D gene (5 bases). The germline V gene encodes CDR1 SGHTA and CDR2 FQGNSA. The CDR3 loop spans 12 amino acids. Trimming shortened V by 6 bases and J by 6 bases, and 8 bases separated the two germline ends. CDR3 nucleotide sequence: TGTGCCAGCAGACTAGGAGCCGGGGAGCTGTTTTTT. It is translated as CASRLGAGELFF.

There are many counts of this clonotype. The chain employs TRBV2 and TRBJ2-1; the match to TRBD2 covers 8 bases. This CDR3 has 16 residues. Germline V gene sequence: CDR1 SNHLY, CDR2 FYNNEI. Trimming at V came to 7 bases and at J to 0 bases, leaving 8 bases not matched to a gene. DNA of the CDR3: TGTGCCAGCATAGTGGCGGGAGGTCTCTCCTACAATGAGCAGTTCTTC. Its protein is CASIVAGGLSYNEQFF.